The clone carrying this T cell receptor beta chain was recorded a few times. Antigen: not known. There are 13 residues in the CDR3. CDR1 LNHDA and CDR2 SQIVND come from the germline V gene (reference sequence). Trimming took off 1 base at V and 5 bases at J, with 8 bases between the two ends. On day 10 of culture, CD4+ T cells were separated out. The healthy vaccine recipients, who had no prior SARS-CoV-2 infection, showed negative nucleocapsid antibodies. IL-2 medium was substituted for half the medium on days 3 and 7. Generated by immunoSEQ multiplex PCR, the TCRdb table keeps only in-frame clones and is missing some. The sample has around 56,000 clones, 60% to 85% seen once. These data belong to a study of vaccination effects on CD4 cells after COVID-19. Study-wide results and caveats: Few convalescent patients and no early post-infection timepoints were included in the study. In the late period after vaccination, infection- and vaccine-induced clones contracted markedly.

The source material was CD4+ T cells from PBMCs cultured without peptide, sampled before COVID-19 vaccination. The J gene is TRBJ1-1, the V gene TRBV19, with a tentative D call TRBD1 (5 bases). The clonotype was recovered from a human donor who received a COVID-19 vaccine. The CDR3 region has the DNA TGTGCCAGTAGTATAGGCTGGGGGACTGAAGCTTTCTTT. Protein product: CASSIGWGTEAFF.